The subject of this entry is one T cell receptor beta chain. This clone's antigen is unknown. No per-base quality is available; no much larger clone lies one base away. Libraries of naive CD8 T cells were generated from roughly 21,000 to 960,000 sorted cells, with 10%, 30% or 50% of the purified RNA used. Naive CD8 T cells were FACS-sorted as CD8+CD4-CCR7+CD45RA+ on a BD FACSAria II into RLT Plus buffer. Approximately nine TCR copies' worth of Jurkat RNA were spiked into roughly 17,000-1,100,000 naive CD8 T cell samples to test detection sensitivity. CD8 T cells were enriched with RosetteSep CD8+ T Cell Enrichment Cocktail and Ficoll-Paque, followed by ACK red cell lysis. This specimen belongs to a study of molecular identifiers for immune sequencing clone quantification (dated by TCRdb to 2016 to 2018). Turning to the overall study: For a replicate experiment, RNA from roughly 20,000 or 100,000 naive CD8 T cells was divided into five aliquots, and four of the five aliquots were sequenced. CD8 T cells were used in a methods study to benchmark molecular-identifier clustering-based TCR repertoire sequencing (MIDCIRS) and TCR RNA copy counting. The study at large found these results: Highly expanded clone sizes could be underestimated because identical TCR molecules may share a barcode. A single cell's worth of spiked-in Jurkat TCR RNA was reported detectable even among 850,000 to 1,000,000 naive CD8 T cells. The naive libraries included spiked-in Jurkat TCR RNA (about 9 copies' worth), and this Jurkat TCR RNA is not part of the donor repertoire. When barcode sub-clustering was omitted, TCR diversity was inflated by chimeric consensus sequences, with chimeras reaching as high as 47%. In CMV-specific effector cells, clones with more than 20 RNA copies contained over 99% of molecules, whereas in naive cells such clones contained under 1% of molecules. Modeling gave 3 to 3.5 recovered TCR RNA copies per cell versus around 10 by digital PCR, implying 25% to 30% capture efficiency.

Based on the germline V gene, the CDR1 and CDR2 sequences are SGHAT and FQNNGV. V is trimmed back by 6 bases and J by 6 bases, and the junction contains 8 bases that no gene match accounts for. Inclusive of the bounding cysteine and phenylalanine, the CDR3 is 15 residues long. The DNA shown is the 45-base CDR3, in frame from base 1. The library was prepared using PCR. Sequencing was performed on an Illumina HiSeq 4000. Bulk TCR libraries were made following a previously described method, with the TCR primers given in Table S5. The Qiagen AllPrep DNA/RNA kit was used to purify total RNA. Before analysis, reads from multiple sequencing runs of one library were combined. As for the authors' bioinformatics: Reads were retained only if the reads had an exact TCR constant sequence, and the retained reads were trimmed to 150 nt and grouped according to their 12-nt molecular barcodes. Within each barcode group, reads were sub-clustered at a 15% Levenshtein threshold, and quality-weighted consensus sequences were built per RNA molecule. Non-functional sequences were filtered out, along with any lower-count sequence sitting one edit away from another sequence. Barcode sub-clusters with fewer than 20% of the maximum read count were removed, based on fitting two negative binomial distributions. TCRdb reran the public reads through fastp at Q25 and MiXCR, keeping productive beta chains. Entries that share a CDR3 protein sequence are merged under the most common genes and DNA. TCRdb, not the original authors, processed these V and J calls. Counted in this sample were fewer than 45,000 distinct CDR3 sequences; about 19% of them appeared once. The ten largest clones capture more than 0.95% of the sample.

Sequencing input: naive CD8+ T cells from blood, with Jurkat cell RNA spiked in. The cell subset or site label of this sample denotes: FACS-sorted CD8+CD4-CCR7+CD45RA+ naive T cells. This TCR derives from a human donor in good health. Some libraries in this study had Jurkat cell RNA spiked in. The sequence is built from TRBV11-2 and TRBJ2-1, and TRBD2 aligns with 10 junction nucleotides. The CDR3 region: CASRSIAGGFNEQFF. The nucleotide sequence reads TGTGCCAGCAGATCGATAGCGGGAGGTTTCAATGAGCAGTTCTTC.